This TCR beta chain was sequenced for a study of memory CD4+ T cells and cytomegalovirus serostatus. The J segment lost 5 bases and the V segment lost 7 bases, leaving 6 bases of the junction unmatched. The V gene's germline CDR1 is LNHDA and CDR2 SQIVND (reference sequence). CDR3 length equals 14 residues. Single viable CD3+CD4+CD8-CD45RO+ cells were sorted as the memory CD4+ T cells. Clones were sequenced by immunoSEQ multiplex PCR, and TCRdb holds only the in-frame ones, with some missing. Among just under 60,000 clones, about 81% were seen once, and the ten largest hold around 1.1%. The rearrangement joins TRBV19 to TRBJ2-2; 8 bases fit TRBD1. The receptor was isolated from an adult in good health and CMV-seronegative. Sequencing used memory CD4+ T cells from blood. CDR3 sequence: CASTWTGSTGELFF. CDR3 DNA sequence: TGTGCCAGTACCTGGACAGGGTCGACCGGGGAGCTGTTTTTT.